What follows are 26 T cell receptor beta chains derived from one specimen sequenced in a study of shared clonotypes between healthy human individuals (dated by TCRdb to 2020 to 2021). Receptor libraries were prepared by the immunoSEQ multiplex PCR assay. TCRdb's version of the immuneACCESS table is confined to in-frame rearrangements and falls short of the full clone set. An unresolved V gene accounts for under half of the shortfall where checked; the remainder is of unknown origin. Within this sample are 980,000 or so clones, with around 80% of them counted one time only. Of the sample, nearly 1.5% is held by the ten largest clones. Sequenced: memory CD4+ T cells sorted from blood. This specimen's cell subset or site label, per the study, means: CD45RA-negative fraction. All receptors come from a man aged 18 to 29 in good health.

This clone was detected only a few times. The chain has TRBV27 and TRBJ2-7; D remains unclear. Trimming shortened V by 5 bases and J by 1 base, and 15 bases separated the two germline ends. Per the germline V gene, CDR1 is MNHEY and CDR2 is SMNVEV (reference sequence). CDR3 length: 15 residues. This CDR3 reads CASSHKPANSYEQYF. Written as DNA, the CDR3 is TGTGCCAGCAGTCACAAACCAGCGAATTCCTACGAGCAGTACTTC.

In nucleotides, the CDR3 is TGTGCCAGCAGTCCGGGACAGGGGACCACTAACTATGGCTACACCTTC. Its translation: CASSPGQGTTNYGYTF. This chain connects TRBV27 to TRBJ1-2, with 10 positions matching TRBD1. The CDR3 consists of 16 residues. Germline CDR1 is MNHEY and CDR2 is SMNVEV (reference sequence). J was trimmed by 0 bases and V by 5 bases; bases with no gene match: 6.

V is TRBV19 and J is TRBJ2-5; 7 bases are a match to TRBD2. Trimming took 6 bases from V and 2 from J; bases not matched to a gene: 3. Germline V CDR1 and CDR2: LNHDA, SQIVND (reference sequence). This CDR3 contains 13 residues. DNA for the CDR3: TGTGCCAGTAGGATCGGGGGGCAAGAGACCCAGTACTTC. This translates into CASRIGGQETQYF.

CDR3 DNA: TGTGCCAGTAGTCCCCTCCCGACGGGCACCGCAGGCTACACCTTC. Translating gives CASSPLPTGTAGYTF. V is TRBV19 and J is TRBJ1-2; D is unresolved. In germline, CDR1 is LNHDA, CDR2 SQIVND (reference sequence). V was cut by 5 bases and J by 8 bases, with 21 bases left in between. The CDR3 extends over 15 amino acids.

The rearrangement joins TRBV7-2 to TRBJ1-3, with D possibly TRBD1 on 5 matching bases. This CDR3 is built from 15 residues. The germline V and J ends were trimmed by 5 bases and 1 base, with 12 bases remaining between them. CDR1 SGHTA and CDR2 FQGNSA come from the germline V gene. CDR3 nucleotides: TGTGCCAGCAGCCCGTTCGGGGGTTCTGGAAACACCATATATTTT. It specifies CASSPFGGSGNTIYF.

The sample holds a few counts of this clone. This rearrangement joins TRBV5-6 to TRBJ1-1; D gene unclear. V lost 1 base to trimming and J lost 1 base, with 5 bases between them. CDR1 is SGHDT, CDR2 YYEEEE, per germline. The CDR3 is 13 residues long. This CDR3 is CASSLLPNTEAFF. The CDR3 DNA is TGTGCCAGCAGCTTGCTCCCGAACACTGAAGCTTTCTTT.

This chain links TRBV7-2 with TRBJ1-1; D unclear. CDR1 SGHTA and CDR2 FQGNSA come from the germline V gene. This CDR3 spans 13 amino acids. Trimming took off 5 bases at V and 1 base at J, with 8 bases between the two ends. The CDR3 here is CASSIQTNTEAFF. CDR3 bases: TGTGCCAGCAGCATACAGACGAACACTGAAGCTTTCTTT.

There are a few counts of this clone. This chain links TRBV5-1 with TRBJ2-3; D may be TRBD1 or TRBD2 (5 bases each). Trimming removed 1 base at V and 4 bases at J, with 7 bases between. Germline V gives CDR1 SGHRS, CDR2 YFSETQ. The CDR3 loop spans 13 amino acids. The CDR3 DNA sequence: TGCGCCAGCAGCTTGCAGGGAGCAGATACGCAGTATTTT. Translated, it gives CASSLQGADTQYF. Full variable domain (remainder filled in from reference TRBV5-1 and TRBJ2-3): KAGVTQTPRYLIKTRGQQVTLSCSPISGHRSVSWYQQTPGQGLQFLFEYFSETQRNKGNFPGRFSGRQFSNSRSEMNVSTLELGDSALYLCASSLQGADTQYFGPGTRLTVL.

Comment on this clone: Different DNA sequences within this sample yield the same CDR3. CDR3 coding DNA: TGCGCCAGCAGCTTAGAGGGGGTTAGCAATCAGCCCCAGCATTTT. Translating it yields CASSLEGVSNQPQHF. The chain recombines TRBV5-1 with TRBJ1-5; TRBD1 might be the D (6 bases). Trimming pared 2 bases from V and 0 bases from J, leaving 9 bases between. CDR3 length: 15 residues. Germline V gene lookup returns CDR1 SGHRS and CDR2 YFSETQ. Together with reference TRBV5-1 and TRBJ1-5, the CDR3 gives the full variable domain: KAGVTQTPRYLIKTRGQQVTLSCSPISGHRSVSWYQQTPGQGLQFLFEYFSETQRNKGNFPGRFSGRQFSNSRSEMNVSTLELGDSALYLCASSLEGVSNQPQHFGDGTRLSIL.

The gene calls are TRBV30 and TRBJ1-4; TRBD1 matches 7 bases. The CDR3 runs 15 residues. V dropped 1 base and J dropped 8; count of bases not matched to a gene: 10. Germline V gene data show CDR1 as GTSNPN and CDR2 as SVGIG (reference sequence). DNA of the CDR3: TGTGCCTGGAGTGGGAAGACAGGGCCAGGAGAAAAACTGTTTTTT. Translated: CAWSGKTGPGEKLFF. Full variable domain (outside the CDR3, taken from reference TRBV30 and TRBJ1-4): SQTIHQWPATLVQPVGSPLSLECTVEGTSNPNLYWYRQAAGRGLQLLFYSVGIGQISSEVPQNLSASRPQDRQFILSSKKLLLSDSGFYLCAWSGKTGPGEKLFFGSGTQLSVL.

This clone came up a few times. V usage is TRBV23-1 and J usage is TRBJ1-1, with D tentatively TRBD1 (6 bases). TRBV23-1 is filed as an ORF, its function uncertain. Trimming took 4 bases from V and 3 from J, leaving 12 bases between them. The CDR3 contains 14 residues. Here the CDR3 DNA reads TGCGCCAGCAGTCCTGGGAGGGGGTACACTGAAGCTTTCTTT. Its protein is CASSPGRGYTEAFF.

The chain employs TRBV4-2 and TRBJ1-5; TRBD1 aligns across 7 bases. The CDR3 has 18 residues. The germline V gene encodes CDR1 LGHNA and CDR2 YNFKEQ. Losses at the gene ends were 1 base for V and 0 bases for J; bases not matched to a gene: 9. CDR3 nucleotide sequence: TGTGCCAGCAGCCAAGGAATTACAGGGGTTATTAGCAATCAGCCCCAGCATTTT. Translation gives CASSQGITGVISNQPQHF.

This chain joins TRBV18 and TRBJ2-2, with D perhaps being TRBD1 or TRBD2 (5 bases each). The CDR3 loop spans 13 amino acids. Trimming left V 6 bases short and J 6 bases short, with 11 bases between. Germline V gene lookup returns CDR1 KGHSH and CDR2 LQKENI. DNA of the CDR3: TGTGCCAGCTCGCAGGGAGTGGCCGGGGAGCTGTTTTTT. This codes for CASSQGVAGELFF. Full variable domain (missing parts from reference TRBV18 and TRBJ2-2): NAGVMQNPRHLVRRRGQEARLRCSPMKGHSHVYWYRQLPEEGLKFMVYLQKENIIDESGMPKERFSAEFPKEGPSILRIQQVVRGDSAAYFCASSQGVAGELFFGEGSRLTVL.

This sequence joins TRBV4-3 and TRBJ1-6; D unclear. The germline V and J ends were trimmed by 2 bases and 6 bases, with 17 bases remaining between them. Germline CDR1 reads LGHNA; CDR2 reads YSLEER. The CDR3 length is 17 residues. CDR3 coding DNA: TGCGCCAGCAGCCAATCCGAATTCGGGGTAGCTAATTCACCCCTCCACTTT. Protein sequence: CASSQSEFGVANSPLHF.

In this sample, this clone turned up once. This sample includes further DNA sequences coding for the same CDR3. The genes are TRBV6-1 and TRBJ2-3; 9 nucleotides match TRBD2. The germline CDR1 and CDR2 sequences are MNHNS and SASEGT. This CDR3 region has 14 residues. V shed 5 bases and J 3 bases; nucleotides not matched to a gene: 3. The CDR3 here is CASSLAGRTDTQYF. The CDR3 region has the DNA TGTGCCAGCAGTCTAGCGGGGAGAACAGATACGCAGTATTTT.

The genes are TRBV11-2 and TRBJ1-6, with unresolved D. The CDR3 totals 13 residues. CDR1 is SGHAT and CDR2 is FQNNGV in the germline V gene. V dropped 2 bases and J dropped 8 bases, with 7 bases sitting between them. This CDR3 is CASSLYTDSPLHF. In DNA, the CDR3 is TGTGCCAGCAGCTTATATACGGATTCACCCCTCCACTTT.

The chain recombines TRBV18 with TRBJ1-6, with 8 bases that match TRBD1. Germline loops: CDR1 KGHSH, CDR2 LQKENI. The CDR3 has 14 amino acids. Trimming at V came to 5 bases and at J to 7 bases, leaving 4 bases not matched to a gene. The CDR3 DNA reads TGTGCCAGCTCAGGACAGGGTATCAATTCACCCCTCCACTTT. Translating gives CASSGQGINSPLHF.

The V call is TRBV6-1, the J call TRBJ2-7; 9 bases agree with TRBD1. There are 12 residues in the CDR3. Germline loops: CDR1 MNHNS, CDR2 SASEGT. V was clipped by 4 bases and J by 6 bases; unmatched bases: 1. The CDR3 DNA is TGTGCCAGCAGTGGGACAGGGGCCGAGCAGTACTTC. Its translation is CASSGTGAEQYF.

This clone was observed a few times. Other nucleotide sequences in the sample specify the same CDR3. The chain combines TRBV20-1 with TRBJ2-5; D uncertain. The CDR3 is made up of 10 amino acids. The V end was cut by 3 bases, the J end by 5 bases, with 4 bases between. The germline gives CDR1 DFQATT, CDR2 SNEGSKA (reference sequence). The CDR3 sequence: CSASAETQYF. The CDR3 DNA is TGCAGTGCTAGTGCCGAGACCCAGTACTTC.

For this clone: This likely stems from a read error, as it lies one base from a far larger clone. This sequence joins TRBV7-2 and TRBJ1-5; 7 nucleotides line up with TRBD1. CDR1 and CDR2 from the germline V gene are SGHTA and FQGNSA. CDR3 size: 15 residues. The trim removed 3 bases at V and 0 bases at J, leaving 2 bases unmatched. As DNA, the CDR3 is TGTGCCAGCAGCTTGACAGGGAATAGCAATCAGCCCCAGCATTTT. It translates to CASSLTGNSNQPQHF.

This clone was seen a handful of times. This chain joins TRBV4-1 and TRBJ2-3, with a possible D match to TRBD2 (6 bases). The V gene's germline CDR1 is MGHRA and CDR2 YSYEKL. This CDR3 is 13 amino acids long. Deletions cut 3 bases from V and 6 bases from J, with 10 bases between. CDR3 bases: TGCGCCAGCAGCCACACCGGGACTGATACGCAGTATTTT. Its translation: CASSHTGTDTQYF.

The chain couples TRBV30 to TRBJ2-4, with D maybe TRBD1 (7 bases). The V and J ends lost 7 bases and 6 bases respectively, with 19 bases between them. The length of the CDR3 is 14 residues. Per germline, CDR1 GTSNPN and CDR2 SVGIG (reference sequence). The CDR3 DNA is TGTGCCTCTTTTGTTGGAGGGGGCGGAAACATTCAGTACTTC. This codes for CASFVGGGGNIQYF.

The chain links TRBV2 to TRBJ2-5; 8 bases map to TRBD1. V lost 5 bases to trimming and J lost 2 bases; unmatched junction nucleotides: 4. There are 14 residues in the CDR3. Looked up from germline, CDR1 is SNHLY and CDR2 is FYNNEI. CDR3 region: CASSIRQGQETQYF. In DNA form, the CDR3 reads TGTGCCAGCAGTATCCGACAGGGGCAAGAGACCCAGTACTTC.

The chain recombines TRBV5-1 with TRBJ2-1, with 8 bases fitting TRBD2. J lost 6 bases, V lost 4 bases, and 12 bases had no gene match. In germline, CDR1 is SGHRS, CDR2 YFSETQ. CDR3 length: 16 residues. CDR3 in amino acids: CASSRTAGVGTNEQFF. The CDR3 nucleotides are TGCGCCAGCAGCCGCACAGCGGGAGTAGGTACCAATGAGCAGTTCTTC.

CDR3 DNA: TGTGCCAGCAGTGAACAGGGAGGGGCCAACGTCCTGACTTTC. Protein product: CASSEQGGANVLTF. The chain employs TRBV6-1 and TRBJ2-6, with D possibly matching TRBD1 (5 bases). The CDR3 loop spans 14 amino acids. The V end was cut by 2 bases, the J end by 4 bases, with 6 bases between. Germline CDR1 is MNHNS and CDR2 is SASEGT.

The rearrangement joins TRBV18 to TRBJ2-1; 9 nucleotides align to TRBD2. CDR3 length equals 14 residues. V lost 9 bases and J lost 9; bases outside the gene matches: 12. CDR1 is KGHSH, CDR2 LQKENI, per germline. CDR3 coding DNA: TGTGCCAGTTCGCAGACAGCGGGAGGAAGTGAGCAGTTCTTC. Encoded protein: CASSQTAGGSEQFF.